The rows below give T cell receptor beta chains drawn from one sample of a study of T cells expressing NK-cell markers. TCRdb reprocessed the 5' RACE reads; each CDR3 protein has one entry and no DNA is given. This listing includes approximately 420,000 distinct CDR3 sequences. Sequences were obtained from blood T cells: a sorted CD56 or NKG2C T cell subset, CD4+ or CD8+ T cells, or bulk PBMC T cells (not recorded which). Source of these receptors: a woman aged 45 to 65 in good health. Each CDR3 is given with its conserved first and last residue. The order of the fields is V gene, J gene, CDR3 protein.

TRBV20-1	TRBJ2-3	CSAWDSRFSTDTQYF
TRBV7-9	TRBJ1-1	CASSSSGNTEAFF
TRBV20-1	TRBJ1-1	CSARGGRVYTEAFF
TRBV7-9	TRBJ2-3	CASSQAKLARRGTDTQYF
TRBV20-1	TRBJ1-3	CSARDDRGQGNTIYF
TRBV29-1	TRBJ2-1	CSVQTSGWSYNEQFF
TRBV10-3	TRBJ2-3	CAISEPTTDTQYF
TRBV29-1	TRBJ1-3	CSVSFGLSSGNTIYF
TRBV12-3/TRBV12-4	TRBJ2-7	CASRSAGTGAEQYF
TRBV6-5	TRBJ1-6	CASARGDSPLHF
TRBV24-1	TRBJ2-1	CATSDLGASSEKQFF
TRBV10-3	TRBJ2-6	CAITGQGSLSGANVLTF
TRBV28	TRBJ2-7	CASTSLSYEQYF
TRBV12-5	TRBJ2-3	CASGRLLSTDTQYF
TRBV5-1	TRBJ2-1	CASSRLVDEQFF
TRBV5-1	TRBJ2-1	CASSPDRVSYNEQFF
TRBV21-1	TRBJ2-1	CASSKSDPSVIYNEQFF
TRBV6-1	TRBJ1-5	CASSEQKPQHF
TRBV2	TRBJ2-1	CASSESGQEFF
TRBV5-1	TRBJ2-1	CASIGEAGKPEFF
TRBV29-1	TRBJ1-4	CSVEAGAGEKLFF
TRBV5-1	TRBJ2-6	CASHYYSGSPPSSGANVLTF
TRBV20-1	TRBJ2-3	CSAPLGGGSTDTQYF
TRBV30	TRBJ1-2	CAWSKRRYGYTF
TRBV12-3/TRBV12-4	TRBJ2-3	CASRGRRDREFTDTQYF
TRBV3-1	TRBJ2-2	CASSATNTGELFF
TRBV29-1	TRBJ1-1	CSAKSPGNTEAFF
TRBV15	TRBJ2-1	CATGREDGTLIHNEQFF
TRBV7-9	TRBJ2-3	CASGFRDQLTDTQYF
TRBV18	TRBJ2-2	CASSPQLAGDTGELFF
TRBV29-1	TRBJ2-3	CSATPQFDTQYF
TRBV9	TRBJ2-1	CASSRGADEQFF
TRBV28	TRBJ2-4	CASQTAMLAKNIQYF
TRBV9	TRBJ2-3	CASSVGTGVPVTQYF
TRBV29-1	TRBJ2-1	CSVGLAYEQFF
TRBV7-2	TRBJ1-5	CASSTHGGYSNQPQHF
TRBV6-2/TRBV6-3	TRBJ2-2	CASSYSLFRRPGELFF
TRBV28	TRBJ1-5	CASRDAQPQHF
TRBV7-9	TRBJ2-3	CASSQVDTDTQYF
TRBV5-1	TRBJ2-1	CASSSRQVNNEQFF
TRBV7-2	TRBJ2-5	CASSSLPGAMGQETQYF
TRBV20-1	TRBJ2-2	CSASRTSNTGELFF
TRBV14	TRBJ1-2	CASSQEQGAPYYGYTF
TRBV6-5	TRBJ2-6	CASSYSLTSSGANVLTF
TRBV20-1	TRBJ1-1	CSARPGQEAFF
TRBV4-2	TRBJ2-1	CASSQDYSDNEQFF
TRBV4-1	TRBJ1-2	CASSHPGRNYGYTF
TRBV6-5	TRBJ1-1	CASSRTGGFGNTEAFF
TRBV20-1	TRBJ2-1	CSAREPPWGEQFF
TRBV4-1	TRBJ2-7	CASSLTGTALYEQYF
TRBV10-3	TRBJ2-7	CAISEAGTSASYEQYF
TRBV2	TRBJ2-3	CATTKGDRGSDTQYF
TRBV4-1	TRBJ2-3	CASSLPQGGSGTDTQYF
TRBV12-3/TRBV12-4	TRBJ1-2	CASSSRGDRGYTF
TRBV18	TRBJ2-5	CASSPQGTETQYF
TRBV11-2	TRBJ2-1	CASSLIRLEQFF
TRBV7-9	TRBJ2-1	CALLGLYNEQFF